This TCR beta chain comes out of a study of breast tumors, draining lymph nodes, adjacent tissues. Trimming stripped 4 bases from V and 11 bases from J, with 20 bases between. This CDR3 has 15 residues. CDR1 SNHLY and CDR2 FYNNEI come from the germline V gene. Study-level points and caveats: Tumors had less TCR diversity than lymph nodes, more than nontumor tissue. The data were judged consistent with most tumor T cells coming from lymph node and expanding in tumor.

The lymph nodes were axillary draining lymph nodes from breast cancer patients. About this clonotype: What it binds is not known.

TCRdb re-called the multiplex PCR reads through MiXCR, storing one row per CDR3 protein. The table lists 150,000 to 200,000 distinct CDR3 sequences, 25% to 40% of them singletons. The V and J genes are TRBV2 and TRBJ1-4; D unclear. The clonotype was recovered from a female donor with breast cancer. Some clones in this sample may be carry-over from other donors' samples. The material sequenced was axillary lymph node tissue. The CDR3 DNA is TGTGCCAGCAGTGTCGAAGATCTGGGCATGTGGAAACTGTTTTTT. As protein: CASSVEDLGMWKLFF.